This TCR beta chain derives from a study of T cell changes during pregnancy in multiple sclerosis. TCRdb's table, derived via immunoSEQ multiplex PCR, lists solely in-frame clones and lacks some. The profile shows tens of thousands of clones, 92% of them singletons. The CDR3 is 15 amino acids. Losses at the gene ends were 2 bases for V and 7 bases for J; bases not matched to a gene: 7. The germline V gene encodes CDR1 MNHEY and CDR2 SVGAGI. This sequence joins TRBV6-5 and TRBJ2-4; 8 bases match TRBD2. The clonotype comes from a female donor in good health, enrolled as a control in a pregnancy study. The sample in question was peripheral blood, obtained in the third trimester of pregnancy. The chain's CDR3 is CASSYTGGRGNIQYF. The CDR3 DNA sequence: TGTGCCAGCAGTTACACGGGAGGGCGAGGGAACATTCAGTACTTC.